This TCR beta chain was sequenced for a study of shared clonotypes between healthy human individuals. Study outcomes and limitations: It was anticipated that sequencing depth would influence how many clonotypes donors shared.

CDR3 size: 15 residues. The V and J ends lost 0 bases and 4 bases respectively, with 10 bases between them. The germline V gene has CDR1 SGHNT and CDR2 YENEEA. It was across several immunoSEQ plates that each subset's genomic DNA was evenly split. Per the original data handling: Because ImmunoSEQ provided only junction sequences with no quality scores, the filtering differed. Some clones are missing from TCRdb's copy, which holds only in-frame ones; the method was immunoSEQ multiplex PCR. The V and J calls and clone size come from that table; D and trimming were worked out from the DNA. The sample carries fewer than 1 million clones, about 97% recorded once. Terminally differentiated effector memory CD45RA+ cells were excluded from the naive CD8 cells, which were CD45RO-negative and positively selected for CCR7. A note on this clone: Its target is unknown.

What was sequenced was naive CD8+ T cells sorted from blood. This TCR derives from a man aged 25-40 years in good health. This chain connects TRBV11-3 to TRBJ2-1, with D maybe TRBD2 (6 bases). Here the CDR3 reads CASSLETGVYNEQFF. CDR3 sequence (DNA): TGTGCCAGCAGCTTAGAAACGGGAGTATACAATGAGCAGTTCTTC. Combining the CDR3 with reference TRBV11-3 and TRBJ2-1 gives the whole variable domain EAGVVQSPRYKIIEKKQPVAFWCNPISGHNTLYWYLQNLGQGPELLIRYENEEAVDDSQLPKDRFSAERLKGVDSTLKIQPAELGDSAVYLCASSLETGVYNEQFFGPGTRLTVL.